The T cell receptor beta chain described here comes from a study of blood T cell repertoires in COVID-19. Study at large: Sites across the United States, Italy and Spain contributed samples from acute and convalescent COVID-19.

Notes on this clone: This same CDR3 is encoded by further DNA sequences in the sample.

The CDR3 has 14 residues. Trimming removed 0 bases at V and 2 bases at J, with 5 bases between. Germline V gives CDR1 SGHRS, CDR2 YFSETQ. Original processing methods: Nucleated cell counts were estimated from reference gene primer amplification. Sequencing used immunoSEQ multiplex PCR; TCRdb keeps in-frame clones, though not all of them. The V and J calls and the clone size are those of that table, but D and trimming were determined from the DNA. The sample records about 90,000 clones, around 80% being singletons. The sequence came from a woman older than 75 with active or convalescent COVID-19. The sample comprised peripheral blood. J is TRBJ2-2 and V is TRBV5-1; D call uncertain. CDR3 nucleotides: TGCGCCAGCAGCTTGGACAGAAACACCGGGGAGCTGTTTTTT. This encodes CASSLDRNTGELFF.